This TCR beta chain emerged from a study of blood T cells in healthy people across ages (dated by TCRdb to the mid-2010s). Describing the broader study: Template switching captured roughly one uniquely barcoded TCR beta cDNA molecule per two T cells in model experiments. Using deep sequencing normalized with unique cDNA molecular identifiers, the study measured how TCR beta repertoire diversity changes with age. The donors were split into four age groups: young (average around 17 years), middle-aged (about 40), aged (about 62) and long-lived (about 74). Donors of different ages were randomly distributed across sequencing lanes to avoid experimental bias. The study analyzed two additional independent replicas of 1 million unique cDNA reads from the same blood draw for two donors, one aged 18 to 29 and one aged 80 or older. Overall results and qualifications from the work: Since profiling was done on bulk unsorted PBMCs, naive and antigen-experienced compartments could not be conclusively compared. The long-lived group showed more naive CD4+ T cells, fewer expanded clones and increased TCR diversity than the aged group, suggesting age selection. The percentage of naive T cells measured by flow cytometry correlated strongly with observed TCR beta diversity. As age increased, observed TCR beta diversity per million T cells dropped in a roughly linear way, and a significant reduction was already evident by age about 40. Because donor CMV infection status was unknown, age-related changes in expanded clonotypes were potentially confounded. Total diversity estimates from one million sequenced T cells were considered lower bounds and underestimates.

CDR1 SQVTM and CDR2 ANQGSEA were looked up in the germline V gene. The CDR3 measures 14 amino acids from cysteine to phenylalanine. Only the CDR3 DNA is retained, 42 bases long and in frame from the first base. Donors were a few dozen systemically healthy Caucasian individuals from Russia aged 6 to 90 years. Roughly 9 milliliters of peripheral blood were drawn from each donor into EDTA-treated Vacutainer tubes. Ficoll-Paque density-gradient centrifugation was used to isolate PBMCs, with at least 6 million obtained per sample. Total RNA, at least 6 micrograms per sample, was extracted from PBMCs with Trizol reagent. For every donor, flow cytometry on a PBMC aliquot measured the percentage of naive CD45RAhigh/CD27high T cells. Receptor amplification or capture employed 5' RACE. For sequencing, an Illumina HiSeq 2500 was employed. A second PCR of about 6 to 12 cycles was performed with a sample-barcoded 5' primer and a J-beta primer mix. A template-switch 5' adaptor carrying 12 random nucleotides introduced a unique molecular identifier onto each TCR beta cDNA molecule. At least 2.5 million CDR3-containing paired-end reads were obtained from each sample. First-strand cDNA synthesis was performed from all RNA using the Mint cDNA synthesis kit, with priming by a TRBC-specific oligonucleotide. All cDNA was treated with uracil-DNA glycosylase and then went through a first 18-cycle PCR with the universal primers M1SS and BC2_uni_R. In the original analysis: Each sample was normalized by randomly selecting 1 million high-quality reads, each carrying a distinct molecular identifier. Instead of being binned into consensus sequences, reads with shared molecular identifiers were discarded. CDR3 identification, clonotype clustering and error correction used MiTCR with a Q25 quality threshold and the strictest error-elimination algorithm. A nonparametric unseen species model using Euler transformation provided a lower-bound estimate of total TCR beta diversity. TCRdb's own reprocessing of the public reads used fastp at Q25 and MiXCR and kept productive beta chains. Rows merge per CDR3 protein into single entries with the most common DNA and genes. The V and J calls were determined by TCRdb, not by the authors. This sample holds about 290,000 distinct CDR3 sequences; roughly a quarter were observed only once. The top ten constitute approximately 28% of the sample.

In the case of this clonotype: It lacks a known antigen. Base qualities are not at hand, and no much larger clone is one base apart.

This TCR was recovered from a woman in her 70s in good health. What was sequenced was blood. Rearrangement joined TRBV29-1 to TRBJ2-1; the D gene could be either TRBD1 or TRBD2, each agreeing at 5 bases. The better agreement between TRBJ2-7 and the DNA end casts doubt on the J call. The CDR3 has the sequence CSVRGVGSSYEQYF. The sequenced DNA is TGCAGCGTTAGGGGAGTTGGGAGCTCCTACGAGCAGTACTTC.